The text below deals with one T cell receptor beta chain. What it binds is unknown. General study findings and limits: Tumor Treg TCRs overlapped most with tumor naive CD4+ cells. Larger-cohort validation covered only one TCR beta V-J rearrangement. Tumor memory CD4+ T cell TCR gene usage was found to cluster with blood and lymph node memory CD4+ cells and with lymph node naive CD4+ cells.

Constant-region reverse primers amplified full-length variable regions, followed by semi-nested Nested Universal Primer A PCR. TCRdb redid the calling of the 5' RACE reads with MiXCR, one entry per CDR3 protein. The table includes more than 10,000 distinct CDR3 sequences, approximately 50% detected once. Cells sorted as Tregs were CD4+, CD25+ and CD127-/low. This clonotype was sampled from a female donor with breast cancer. The sample was tumor-infiltrating Tregs sorted from the breast tumor.

CDR3 nucleotide sequence: TGCGCCAGCAGCTTGGATTGGAACACTGAAGCTTTCTTT. It translates to CASSLDWNTEAFF. J is TRBJ1-1 and V is TRBV5-1; D is unresolved. From germline, CDR1 is SGHRS and CDR2 YFSETQ. Between the trimmed V and J ends, which lost 0 bases and 1 base, there was a span of 4 bases. The CDR3 has 13 residues.